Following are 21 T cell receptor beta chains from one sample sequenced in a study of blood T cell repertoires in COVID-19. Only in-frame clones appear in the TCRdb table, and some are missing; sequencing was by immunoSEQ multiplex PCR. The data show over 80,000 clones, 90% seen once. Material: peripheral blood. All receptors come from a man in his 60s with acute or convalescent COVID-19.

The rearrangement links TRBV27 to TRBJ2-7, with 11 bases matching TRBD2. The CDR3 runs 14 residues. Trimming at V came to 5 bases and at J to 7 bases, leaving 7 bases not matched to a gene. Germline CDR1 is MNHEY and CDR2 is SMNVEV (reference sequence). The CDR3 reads CASSPSGLAEEQYF. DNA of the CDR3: TGTGCCAGCAGTCCTTCGGGACTAGCGGAGGAGCAGTACTTC.

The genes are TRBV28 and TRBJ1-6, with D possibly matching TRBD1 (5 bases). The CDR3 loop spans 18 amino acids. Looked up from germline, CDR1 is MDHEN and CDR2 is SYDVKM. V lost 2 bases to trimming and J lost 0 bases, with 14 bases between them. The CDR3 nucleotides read TGTGCCAGCAGTTTAAGGGGCAGCAAGAGCTCCTATAATTCACCCCTCCACTTT. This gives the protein CASSLRGSKSSYNSPLHF.

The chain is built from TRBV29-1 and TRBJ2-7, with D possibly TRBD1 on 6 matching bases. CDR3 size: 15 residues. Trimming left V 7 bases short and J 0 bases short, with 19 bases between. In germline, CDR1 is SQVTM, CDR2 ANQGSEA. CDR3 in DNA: TGCAGCGCCGTAACCCCGGGCAGGGGCTCCTACGAGCAGTACTTC. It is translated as CSAVTPGRGSYEQYF.

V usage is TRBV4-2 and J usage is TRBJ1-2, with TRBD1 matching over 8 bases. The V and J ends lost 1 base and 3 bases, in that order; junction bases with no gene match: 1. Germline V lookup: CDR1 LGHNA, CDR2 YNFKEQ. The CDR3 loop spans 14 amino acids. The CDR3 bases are TGTGCCAGCAGCCAAGCGGGACAGGACTATGGCTACACCTTC. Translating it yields CASSQAGQDYGYTF.

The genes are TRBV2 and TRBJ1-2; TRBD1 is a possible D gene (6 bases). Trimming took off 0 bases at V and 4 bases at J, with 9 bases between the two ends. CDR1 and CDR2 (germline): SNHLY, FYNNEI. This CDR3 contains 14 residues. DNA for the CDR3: TGTGCCAGCAGTGAAGCTGGGACAACCTATGGCTACACCTTC. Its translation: CASSEAGTTYGYTF.

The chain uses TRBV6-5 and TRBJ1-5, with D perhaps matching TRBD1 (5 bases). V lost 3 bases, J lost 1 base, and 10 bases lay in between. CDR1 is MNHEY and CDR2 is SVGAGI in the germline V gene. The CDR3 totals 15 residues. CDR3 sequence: CASSYRQLSNQPQHF. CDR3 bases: TGTGCCAGCAGTTATAGACAGCTGAGCAATCAGCCCCAGCATTTT.

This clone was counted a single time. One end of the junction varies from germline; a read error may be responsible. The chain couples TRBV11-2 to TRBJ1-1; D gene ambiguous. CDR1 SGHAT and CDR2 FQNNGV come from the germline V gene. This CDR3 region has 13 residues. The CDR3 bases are TGTGCCACCAGCCCGACTATGAACACTGAAGCTTTCTTT. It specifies CATSPTMNTEAFF.

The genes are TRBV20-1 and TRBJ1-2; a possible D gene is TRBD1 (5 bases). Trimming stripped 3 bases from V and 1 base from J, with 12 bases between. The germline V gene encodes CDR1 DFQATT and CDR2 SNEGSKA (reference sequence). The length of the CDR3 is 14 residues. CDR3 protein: CSASSGPDNYGYTF. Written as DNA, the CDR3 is TGCAGTGCTAGTTCAGGGCCCGATAACTATGGCTACACCTTC.

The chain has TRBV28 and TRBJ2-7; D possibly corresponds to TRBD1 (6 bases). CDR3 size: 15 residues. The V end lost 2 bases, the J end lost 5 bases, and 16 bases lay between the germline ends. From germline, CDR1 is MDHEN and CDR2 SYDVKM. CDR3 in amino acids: CASSLGGQGMDEQYF. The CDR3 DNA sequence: TGTGCCAGCAGTTTAGGTGGGCAGGGGATGGACGAGCAGTACTTC. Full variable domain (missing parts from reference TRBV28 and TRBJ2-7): DVKVTQSSRYLVKRTGEKVFLECVQDMDHENMFWYRQDPGLGLRLIYFSYDVKMKEKGDIPEGYSVSREKKERFSLILESASTNQTSMYLCASSLGGQGMDEQYFGPGTRLTVT.

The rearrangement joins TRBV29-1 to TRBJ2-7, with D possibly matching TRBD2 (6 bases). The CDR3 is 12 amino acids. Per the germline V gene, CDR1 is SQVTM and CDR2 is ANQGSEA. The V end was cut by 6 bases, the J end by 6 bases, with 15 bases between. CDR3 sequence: CSVEREDGEQYF. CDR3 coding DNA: TGCAGCGTGGAAAGGGAGGATGGCGAGCAGTACTTC.

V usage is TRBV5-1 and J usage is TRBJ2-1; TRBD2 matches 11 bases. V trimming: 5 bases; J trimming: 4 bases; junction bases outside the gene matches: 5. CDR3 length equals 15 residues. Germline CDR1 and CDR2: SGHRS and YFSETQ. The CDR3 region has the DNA TGCGCCAGCAGGGAGACTAGCGGGGAATACAATGAGCAGTTCTTC. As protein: CASRETSGEYNEQFF.

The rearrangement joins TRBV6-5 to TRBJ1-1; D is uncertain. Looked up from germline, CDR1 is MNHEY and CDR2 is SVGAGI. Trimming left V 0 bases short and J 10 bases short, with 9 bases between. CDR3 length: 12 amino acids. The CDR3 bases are TGTGCCAGCAGTTACTCGGGAAGCGGAGCTTTCTTT. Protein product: CASSYSGSGAFF.

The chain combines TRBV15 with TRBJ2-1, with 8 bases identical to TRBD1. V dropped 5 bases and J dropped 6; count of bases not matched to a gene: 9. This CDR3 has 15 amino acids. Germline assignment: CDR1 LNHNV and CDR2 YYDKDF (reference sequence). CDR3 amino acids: CATSPRTGYSNEQFF. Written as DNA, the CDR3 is TGTGCCACCAGCCCGAGGACAGGGTATAGCAATGAGCAGTTCTTC.

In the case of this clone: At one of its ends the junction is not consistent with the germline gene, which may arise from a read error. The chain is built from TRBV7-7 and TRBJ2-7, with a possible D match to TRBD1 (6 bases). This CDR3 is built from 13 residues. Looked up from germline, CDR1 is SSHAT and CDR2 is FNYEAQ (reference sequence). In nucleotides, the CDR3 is TGTGCTAGCAGCTTAGCCAGGGGTGGCGAGCAGTACTTC. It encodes CASSLARGGEQYF.

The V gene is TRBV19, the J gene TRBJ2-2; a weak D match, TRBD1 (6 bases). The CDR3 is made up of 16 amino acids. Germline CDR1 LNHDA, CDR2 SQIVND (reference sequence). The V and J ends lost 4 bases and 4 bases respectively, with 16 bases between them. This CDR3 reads CASSKDSAATTGELFF. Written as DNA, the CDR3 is TGTGCCAGTAGTAAGGACAGCGCCGCGACCACCGGGGAGCTGTTTTTT. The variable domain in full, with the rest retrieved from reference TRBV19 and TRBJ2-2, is DGGITQSPKYLFRKEGQNVTLSCEQNLNHDAMYWYRQDPGQGLRLIYYSQIVNDFQKGDIAEGYSVSREKKESFPLTVTSAQKNPTAFYLCASSKDSAATTGELFFGEGSRLTVL.

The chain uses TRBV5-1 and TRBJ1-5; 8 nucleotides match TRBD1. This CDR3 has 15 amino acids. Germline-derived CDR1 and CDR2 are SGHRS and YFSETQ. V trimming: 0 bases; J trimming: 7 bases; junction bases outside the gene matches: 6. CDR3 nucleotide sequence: TGCGCCAGCAGCTTGGCAGGGGGCAGTTTCCAGCCCCAGCATTTT. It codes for CASSLAGGSFQPQHF.

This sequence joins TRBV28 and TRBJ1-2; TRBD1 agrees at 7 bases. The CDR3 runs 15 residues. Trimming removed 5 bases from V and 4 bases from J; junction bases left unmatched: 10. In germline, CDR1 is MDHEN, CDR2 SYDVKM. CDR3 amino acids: CASSTSRDSSYGYTF. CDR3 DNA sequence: TGTGCCAGCAGTACCTCCCGGGACAGCTCCTATGGCTACACCTTC.

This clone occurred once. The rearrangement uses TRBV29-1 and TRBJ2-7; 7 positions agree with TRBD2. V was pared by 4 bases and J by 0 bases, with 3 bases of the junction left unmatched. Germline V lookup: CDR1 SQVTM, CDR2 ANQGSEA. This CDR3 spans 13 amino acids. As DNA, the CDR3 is TGCAGCGTTGTAGGCGGGAGCTCCTACGAGCAGTACTTC. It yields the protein CSVVGGSSYEQYF.

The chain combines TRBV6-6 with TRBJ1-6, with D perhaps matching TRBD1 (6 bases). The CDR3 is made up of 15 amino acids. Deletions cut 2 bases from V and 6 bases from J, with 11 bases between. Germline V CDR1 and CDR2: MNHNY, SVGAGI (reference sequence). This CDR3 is CASSYPTGRNSPLHF. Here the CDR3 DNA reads TGTGCCAGCAGTTACCCGACAGGACGTAATTCACCCCTCCACTTT.

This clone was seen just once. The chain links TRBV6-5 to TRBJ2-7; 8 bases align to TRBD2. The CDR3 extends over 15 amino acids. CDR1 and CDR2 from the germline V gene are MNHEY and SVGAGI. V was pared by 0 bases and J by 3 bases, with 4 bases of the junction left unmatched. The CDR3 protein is CASSYSGLGSYEQYF. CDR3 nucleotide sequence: TGTGCCAGCAGTTACTCGGGACTAGGTAGCTACGAGCAGTACTTC.

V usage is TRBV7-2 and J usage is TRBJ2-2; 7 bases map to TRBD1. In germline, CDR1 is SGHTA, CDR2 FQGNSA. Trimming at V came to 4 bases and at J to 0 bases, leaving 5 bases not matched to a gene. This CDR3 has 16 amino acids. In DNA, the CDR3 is TGTGCCAGCAGCTCAACAGGGGTCTCGAACACCGGGGAGCTGTTTTTT. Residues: CASSSTGVSNTGELFF.